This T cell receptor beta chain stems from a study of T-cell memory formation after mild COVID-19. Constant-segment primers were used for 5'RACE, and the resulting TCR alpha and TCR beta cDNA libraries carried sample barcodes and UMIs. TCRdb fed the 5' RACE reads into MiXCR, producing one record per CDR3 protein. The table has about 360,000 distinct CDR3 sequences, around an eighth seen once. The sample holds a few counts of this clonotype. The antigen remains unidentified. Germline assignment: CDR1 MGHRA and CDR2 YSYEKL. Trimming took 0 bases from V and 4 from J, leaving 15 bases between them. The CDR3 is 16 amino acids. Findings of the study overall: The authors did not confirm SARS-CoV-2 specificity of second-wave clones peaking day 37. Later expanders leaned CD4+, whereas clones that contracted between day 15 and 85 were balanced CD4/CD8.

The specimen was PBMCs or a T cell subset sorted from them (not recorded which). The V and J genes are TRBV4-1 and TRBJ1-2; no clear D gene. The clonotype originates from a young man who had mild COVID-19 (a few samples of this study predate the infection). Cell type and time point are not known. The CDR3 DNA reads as TGCGCCAGCAGCCAAGATGTGTCCTCCCGGGGCTATGGCTACACCTTC. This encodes CASSQDVSSRGYGYTF.